This is a list of T cell receptor beta chains from one sample in a study of PD-1 blockade in classical Hodgkin lymphoma. Clones were sequenced by immunoSEQ multiplex PCR, and TCRdb holds only the in-frame ones, with some missing. The sample has approximately 6,700 clones, 75% to 90% seen once. Sequences were derived from peripheral blood mononuclear cells (PBMCs), sampled before the fourth cycle of nivolumab. These receptors came from a human donor with classical Hodgkin lymphoma. The CDR3 runs from the conserved cysteine through the conserved F or W.

J gene: TRBJ2-4
V gene: TRBV2
CDR3 protein: CASSERVYAKNIQYF

J gene: TRBJ1-5
V gene: TRBV5-6
CDR3 protein: CASSLDGNSNQPQHF

J gene: TRBJ1-6
V gene: TRBV6-4
CDR3 protein: CASSESGTVNSPLHF

J gene: TRBJ1-2
V gene: TRBV27
CDR3 protein: CASSLRENYGYTF

J gene: TRBJ1-2
V gene: TRBV14
CDR3 protein: CASSQDRGSYGYTF

J gene: TRBJ1-2
V gene: TRBV30
CDR3 protein: CAWSHSGQAYGYTF

J gene: TRBJ1-3
V gene: TRBV11-2
CDR3 protein: CASSLTFGGSGNTIYF

J gene: TRBJ2-5
V gene: TRBV7-2
CDR3 protein: CASSLRPSGRRETQYF

J gene: TRBJ2-1
V gene: TRBV29-1
CDR3 protein: CSAAENSYNEQFF

J gene: TRBJ2-5
V gene: TRBV7-7
CDR3 protein: CASSSGSETQYF

J gene: TRBJ1-1
V gene: TRBV18
CDR3 protein: CASSPSFGTEAFF

J gene: TRBJ1-1
V gene: TRBV5-1
CDR3 protein: CASSFRRGGSTEAFF

J gene: TRBJ1-2
V gene: TRBV10-2
CDR3 protein: CASQLDRGNYGYTF

J gene: TRBJ2-5
V gene: TRBV2
CDR3 protein: CASSRQLQETQYF